The 12 T cell receptor beta chains presented below share a single source sample, sequenced in a study of T cell responses to AZD1222 COVID-19 vaccine. Profiled with immunoSEQ multiplex PCR; TCRdb holds only in-frame clones, not every one. The table records more than 110,000 clones, about nine tenths of them present only once. The sequenced sample was peripheral blood, obtained 28 days after the second AZD1222 dose. The receptors here all came from an adult who received the AZD1222 COVID-19 vaccine.

The CDR3 loop is CASSLSGSTAYEQYF. The CDR3 DNA reads TGTGCCAGCTCGTTAAGCGGGAGCACCGCCTACGAGCAGTACTTC. The gene calls are TRBV18 and TRBJ2-7, with TRBD2 matching over 8 bases. With 6 bases clipped from V and 2 bases from J, the junction kept 9 bases outside the gene matches. The CDR3 consists of 15 residues. Germline CDR1 is KGHSH and CDR2 is LQKENI.

This clone is a singleton in its sample. This chain links TRBV24-1 with TRBJ1-2; 8 bases agree with TRBD1. The V and J ends lost 9 bases and 5 bases, in that order; junction bases with no gene match: 13. CDR3 length: 15 residues. Germline CDR1 KGHDR, CDR2 SFDVKD. The CDR3 DNA reads as TGTGCCACCCGGACAGGGTCGTTTAGGGATTATGGCTACACCTTC. Protein sequence: CATRTGSFRDYGYTF.

The chain uses TRBV19 and TRBJ1-2; D may be TRBD1 (5 bases). V lost 8 bases to trimming and J lost 1 base, with 11 bases between them. The CDR3 loop spans 13 amino acids. Germline V gene sequence: CDR1 LNHDA, CDR2 SQIVND (reference sequence). CDR3 sequence: CASDQGRNYGYTF. As DNA, the CDR3 is TGTGCCAGTGACCAGGGACGTAACTATGGCTACACCTTC.

J is TRBJ1-4 and V is TRBV5-5, with a possible D match to TRBD1 (6 bases). Trimming took 2 bases from V and 7 from J, leaving 21 bases between them. Germline CDR1 and CDR2: SGHKS and YYEKEE (reference sequence). The CDR3 sequence is 17 residues long. The CDR3 nucleotides are TGTGCCAGCAGCTTCTTTGTTACGGGGGGCCAAGGTGAAAAACTGTTTTTT. It specifies CASSFFVTGGQGEKLFF.

The chain uses TRBV28 and TRBJ1-4; 7 bases are shared with TRBD1. V shed 4 bases, J shed 13 bases, and the junction held 6 bases outside the gene matches. This CDR3 comprises 12 residues. Germline CDR1 reads MDHEN; CDR2 reads SYDVKM. The CDR3 sequence: CASSSRQGRLFF. For the CDR3, the DNA is TGTGCCAGCAGTTCCAGACAGGGAAGACTGTTTTTT.

The chain has TRBV9 and TRBJ2-1; 9 bases are shared with TRBD2. CDR1 and CDR2 (germline): SGDLS, YYNGEE. The CDR3 runs to 16 residues. The trim removed 0 bases at V and 4 bases at J, leaving 5 bases unmatched. This chain's CDR3 is CASSVAGLAAYNEQFF. DNA for the CDR3: TGTGCCAGCAGCGTAGCGGGACTAGCCGCGTACAATGAGCAGTTCTTC.

This clone was recorded once. J is TRBJ2-3 and V is TRBV10-1, with 7 bases matching TRBD1. V lost 8 bases to trimming and J lost 4 bases; unmatched junction nucleotides: 9. Germline CDR1 is WNHNN and CDR2 is SYGVQD (reference sequence). The CDR3 loop spans 14 amino acids. CDR3 residues: CASAQGVGPDTQYF. CDR3 nucleotide sequence: TGCGCCAGCGCTCAGGGGGTCGGCCCAGATACGCAGTATTTT.

The chain combines TRBV6-2 or TRBV6-3 with TRBJ1-6; 8 bases agree with TRBD1. V shed 5 bases, J shed 10 bases, and the junction held 13 bases outside the gene matches. The CDR3 has 16 residues. Germline V lookup: CDR1 MNHEY, CDR2 SVGEGT. DNA of the CDR3: TGTGCCAGCAGTCTCCTGAGGGACAGGATCCGATCACCCCTCCACTTT. Translation gives CASSLLRDRIRSPLHF.

This chain links TRBV11-1 with TRBJ1-1; D uncertain. Trimming pared 2 bases from V and 0 bases from J, leaving 10 bases between. Germline CDR1 SGHAT, CDR2 FQDESV (reference sequence). The CDR3 runs to 15 residues. The CDR3 DNA follows: TGTGCCAGCAGCTTATCGGACGTGATGAACACTGAAGCTTTCTTT. Protein sequence: CASSLSDVMNTEAFF.

The chain uses TRBV6-2 or TRBV6-3 and TRBJ2-3, with 7 bases identical to TRBD2. V was clipped by 4 bases and J by 0 bases; unmatched bases: 4. CDR3 size: 15 residues. Germline CDR1 MNHEY, CDR2 SVGEGT. DNA of the CDR3: TGTGCCAGCAGTTTACAAGCGGGGAGCACAGATACGCAGTATTTT. Translating gives CASSLQAGSTDTQYF.

This rearrangement joins TRBV24-1 to TRBJ2-3; 14 bases fit TRBD2. J lost 4 bases, V lost 3 bases, and 11 bases had no gene match. Germline V lookup: CDR1 KGHDR, CDR2 SFDVKD. The CDR3 is 19 amino acids. The CDR3 reads CATSDLGTSGSIFADTQYF. The CDR3 DNA reads as TGTGCCACCAGTGATCTGGGGACTAGCGGGAGTATTTTCGCAGATACGCAGTATTTT.

The rearrangement links TRBV5-6 to TRBJ2-2, with D perhaps TRBD2 (5 bases). Germline V gene data show CDR1 as SGHDT and CDR2 as YYEEEE. Trimming took 3 bases from V and 5 from J, leaving 14 bases between them. CDR3 size: 15 residues. CDR3 bases: TGTGCCAGCAGCTCGGAGCCAACGGGAACCGGGGAGCTGTTTTTT. As protein: CASSSEPTGTGELFF. The full variable domain, its missing parts supplied by reference TRBV5-6 and TRBJ2-2, is DAGVTQSPTHLIKTRGQQVTLRCSPKSGHDTVSWYQQALGQGPQFIFQYYEEEERQRGNFPDRFSGHQFPNYSSELNVNALLLGDSALYLCASSSEPTGTGELFFGEGSRLTVL.